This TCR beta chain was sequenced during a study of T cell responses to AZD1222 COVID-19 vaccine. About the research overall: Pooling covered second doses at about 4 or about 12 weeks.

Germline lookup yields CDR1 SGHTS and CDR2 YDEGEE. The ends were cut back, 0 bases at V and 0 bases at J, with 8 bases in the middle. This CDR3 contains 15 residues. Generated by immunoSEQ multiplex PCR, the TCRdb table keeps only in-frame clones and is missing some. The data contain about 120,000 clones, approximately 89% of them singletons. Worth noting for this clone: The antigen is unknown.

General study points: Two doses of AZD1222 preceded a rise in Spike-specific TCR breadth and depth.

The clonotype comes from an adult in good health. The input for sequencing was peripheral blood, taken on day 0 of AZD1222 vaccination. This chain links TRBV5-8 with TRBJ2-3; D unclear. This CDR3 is CASSLVGRSTDTQYF. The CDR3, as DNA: TGTGCCAGCAGCTTGGTCGGCAGGAGCACAGATACGCAGTATTTT. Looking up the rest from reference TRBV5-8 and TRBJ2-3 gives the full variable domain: EAGVTQSPTHLIKTRGQQATLRCSPISGHTSVYWYQQALGLGLQFLLWYDEGEERNRGNFPPRFSGRQFPNYSSELNVNALELEDSALYLCASSLVGRSTDTQYFGPGTRLTVL.